The clone carrying this T cell receptor (beta chain) came up many times. Its antigen is unknown. The entry originates in a study of neurological immune-mediated disorders. Broader study findings: There were no CDR3 amino acid sequences shared by expanded clones across subjects, a result suggesting private repertoires in all groups.

The cDNA was generated through 5'RACE incorporating 10-nucleotide random UMIs. In every sequencing run, more than 200 million TCR-beta sequences were generated from 15-18 subjects. TCRdb re-derived calls from the 5' RACE reads in MiXCR, one entry per CDR3 protein. The sample holds just under 45,000 distinct CDR3 sequences; under 25% are singletons and the top ten take around 4%. As for time point: technical triplicate 3. Where libraries were unsorted, they were derived from 2 million PBMCs stored at -80 degrees C. Material: PBMCs. This clonotype originated in a man aged 60-69 years with HTLV-1-associated myelopathy (HAM/TSP).

CDR3 region: CASSLGGYGDEQYF. The CDR3 DNA reads TGCGCCAGCAGCTTGGGAGGGTATGGGGACGAGCAGTACTTC. This sequence joins TRBV5-1 and TRBJ2-7, with D perhaps TRBD2 (5 bases). The CDR3 loop spans 14 amino acids. Germline CDR1 reads SGHRS; CDR2 reads YFSETQ. V lost 0 bases, J lost 5 bases, and 12 bases lay in between.